The 4 T cell receptor beta chains in this list originate from one sample, sequenced in a study of quantifying T cell responses using KT2 cells. As for the study in general: TCR alpha and beta constant-region primers primed reverse transcription of RNA.

An oligo carrying a UMI was ligated to the cDNA 3' end. An equimolar mix of RC1.1 and RC1.2 primed the beta chain across TRBC1 and TRBC2. TCRdb reanalysed the UMI-ligation and nested PCR reads using MiXCR and keeps one entry per CDR3 protein. The data contain 40,000 or so distinct CDR3 sequences, around 15% of them singletons. Sequenced sample: PBMCs spiked with cells of the T cell clone KT2. The receptor set was obtained from a human donor.

The chain uses TRBV7-2 and TRBJ2-7; the D gene is possibly TRBD2 (6 bases). Per the germline V gene, CDR1 is SGHTA and CDR2 is FQGNSA. This CDR3 comprises 15 residues. The V gene lost 4 bases and the J gene lost 0 bases, with 13 bases spanning the gap. The CDR3 nucleotides read TGTGCCAGCAGCTACGGGACTCTGGGCTCCTACGAGCAGTACTTC. Amino acids: CASSYGTLGSYEQYF.

V gene TRBV18 combines with J gene TRBJ1-1, with D maybe TRBD1 (5 bases). Germline CDR1 KGHSH, CDR2 LQKENI. The CDR3 covers 14 residues. The V end lost 6 bases, the J end lost 6 bases, and 17 bases lay between the germline ends. The CDR3: CASSRDRDGAEAFF. In DNA form, the CDR3 reads TGTGCCAGCTCTCGAGACCGGGACGGGGCTGAAGCTTTCTTT.

A note on this clonotype: The junction does not match germline at one end; this may be a read error. The chain couples TRBV7-7 to TRBJ2-3; D might be TRBD2 (5 bases). In germline, CDR1 is SSHAT, CDR2 FNYEAQ (reference sequence). CDR3 length: 16 amino acids. The CDR3 DNA is TGTGCTAGCAGCCCTGGAACAAGGGAGCAGCTAGATACGCAGTATTTT. Protein: CASSPGTREQLDTQYF.

The V and J genes are TRBV5-1 and TRBJ2-1, with 11 bases aligning to TRBD2. Per germline, CDR1 SGHRS and CDR2 YFSETQ. CDR3 length: 17 amino acids. Trimming at V came to 0 bases and at J to 7 bases, leaving 9 bases not matched to a gene. The CDR3 sequence is CASSLEPTSGSWNEQFF. The CDR3 region has the DNA TGCGCCAGCAGCTTGGAACCCACTAGCGGGAGTTGGAATGAGCAGTTCTTC. Full variable domain (remainder filled in from reference TRBV5-1 and TRBJ2-1): KAGVTQTPRYLIKTRGQQVTLSCSPISGHRSVSWYQQTPGQGLQFLFEYFSETQRNKGNFPGRFSGRQFSNSRSEMNVSTLELGDSALYLCASSLEPTSGSWNEQFFGPGTRLTVL.